This T cell receptor (beta chain) was identified during a study of T cells in women clearing cervical HPV infection. Study-level background: Blood came at first lesion visit for cases, post-clearance for controls. Findings and limits, study-wide: Associations may precede or follow infection; HPV-specific or memory T cells were not isolated.

Notes on this clone: The target antigen is unknown. Read sequence stops 3 residues before the CDR3 end, and the germline J gene provides the missing end.

V was shortened by 1 base and J by 2 bases, with 19 bases between the two germline ends. The CDR3 is 18 amino acids. Germline V gives CDR1 WSHSY, CDR2 SAAADI. TCR beta CDR3 amplified by multiplex PCR from roughly 1,100 ng genomic DNA. Profiling relied on immunoSEQ multiplex PCR, and the TCRdb table lists in-frame clones only, not all of them. In total, the table holds 35,000 to 45,000 clones. Dot-blot hybridization genotyped cervical HPV amplified with MY09/MY11 PCR. J is TRBJ2-3 and V is TRBV10-2, with a tentative D call TRBD1 (6 bases). The source material was blood buffy coat. This receptor was identified in a woman between 18 and 75 years old with a cervical HPV16 infection that either progressed to CIN3+ or cleared (not recorded which). The part of the CDR3 DNA that was read is TGCGCCAGCAGTGAGTGGGGTATGTGGCAGGGGCCCACAGATACG. It specifies CASSEWGMWQGPTDT. The whole CDR3 region reads CASSEWGMWQGPTDTQYF.